This T cell receptor beta chain appears in the sequencing data of a study of T-cell reconstitution after alpha-beta-depleted transplantation in children. The CDR3 contains 13 residues. V lost 7 bases and J 1 base, leaving 11 bases between the germline ends. The germline gives CDR1 SGHDT, CDR2 YYEEEE. A library of TCRbeta sequences, prepared with unique molecular identifiers, was generated. TCRdb fed the PCR reads into MiXCR, producing one record per CDR3 protein. This sample has some 75,000 distinct CDR3 sequences; roughly 6.6% occur once, and the top ten carry around 2.5%. This clonotype was obtained from a human donor who donated a stem cell graft to a child with acute lymphoblastic leukemia. The sample was PBMCs from the stem cell graft donor, taken from the stem cell graft. The chain employs TRBV5-6 and TRBJ1-1, with D unresolved. CDR3 loop: CASGSGQNTEAFF. Written as DNA, the CDR3 is TGTGCCAGCGGCTCCGGGCAGAACACTGAAGCTTTCTTT.